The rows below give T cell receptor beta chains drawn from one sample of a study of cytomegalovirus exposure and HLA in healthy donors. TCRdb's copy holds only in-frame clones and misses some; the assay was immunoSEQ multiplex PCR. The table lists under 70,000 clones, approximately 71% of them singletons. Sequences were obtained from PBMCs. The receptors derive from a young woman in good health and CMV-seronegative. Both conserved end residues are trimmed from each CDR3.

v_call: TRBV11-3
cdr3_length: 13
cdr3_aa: ASSLQGAGTGELF

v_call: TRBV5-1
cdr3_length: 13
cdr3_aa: ASSATGTGGYEQY

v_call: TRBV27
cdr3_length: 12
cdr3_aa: ASSLSGQGYGYT

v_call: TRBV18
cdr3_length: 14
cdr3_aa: ASSPGLAGGQETQY

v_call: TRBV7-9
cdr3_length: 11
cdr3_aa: ASSPPVTDTQY

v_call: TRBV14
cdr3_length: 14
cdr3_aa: ASSHGAASSTDTQY

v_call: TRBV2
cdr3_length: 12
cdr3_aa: ASSNRGIGEKLF

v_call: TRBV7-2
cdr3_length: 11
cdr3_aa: ASRVTGDYGYT

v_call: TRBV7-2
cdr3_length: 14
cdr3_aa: ASSLGLGGGTDTQY

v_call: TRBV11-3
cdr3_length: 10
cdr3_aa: ASSLATHTQY

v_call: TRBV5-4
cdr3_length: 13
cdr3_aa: ASSLWTGGLETQY

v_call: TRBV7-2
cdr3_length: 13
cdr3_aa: ASSPMTGGNQPQH

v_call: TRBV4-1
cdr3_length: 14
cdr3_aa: ASSPRDKGSNQPQH

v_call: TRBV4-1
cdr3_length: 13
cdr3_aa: ASSQDTGVENTIY

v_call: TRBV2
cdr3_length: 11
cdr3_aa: ASREEGALGYT

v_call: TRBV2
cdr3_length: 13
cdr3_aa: ASRVLAGGRNEQF

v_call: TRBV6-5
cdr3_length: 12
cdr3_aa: ASRPGQGVYEQY

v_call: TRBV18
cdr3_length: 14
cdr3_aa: ASSPRGTGPNTEAF

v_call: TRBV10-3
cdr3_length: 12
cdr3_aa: ASTTGRKEETQY

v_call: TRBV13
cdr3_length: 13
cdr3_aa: ASSLRLAGVDTQY

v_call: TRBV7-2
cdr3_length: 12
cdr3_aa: ASSTLTGSYEQY

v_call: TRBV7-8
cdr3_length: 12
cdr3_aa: ASSPQGTTGELF

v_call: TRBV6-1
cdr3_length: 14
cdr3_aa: ASSEDSQRLLGELF